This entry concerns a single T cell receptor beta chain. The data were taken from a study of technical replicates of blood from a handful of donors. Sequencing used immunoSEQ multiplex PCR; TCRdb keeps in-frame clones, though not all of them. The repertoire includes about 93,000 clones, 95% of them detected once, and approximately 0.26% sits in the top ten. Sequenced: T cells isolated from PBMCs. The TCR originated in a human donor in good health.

In DNA, the CDR3 is TGTGCCAGTAGTATTGGGGGTCTAGCGGGGGGGTACACAGATACGCAGTATTTT. Translating it yields CASSIGGLAGGYTDTQYF. This sequence joins TRBV19 and TRBJ2-3; TRBD2 aligns across 12 bases. Germline V gives CDR1 LNHDA, CDR2 SQIVND (reference sequence). There are 18 residues in the CDR3. Trimming removed 3 bases from V and 2 bases from J; junction bases left unmatched: 9.